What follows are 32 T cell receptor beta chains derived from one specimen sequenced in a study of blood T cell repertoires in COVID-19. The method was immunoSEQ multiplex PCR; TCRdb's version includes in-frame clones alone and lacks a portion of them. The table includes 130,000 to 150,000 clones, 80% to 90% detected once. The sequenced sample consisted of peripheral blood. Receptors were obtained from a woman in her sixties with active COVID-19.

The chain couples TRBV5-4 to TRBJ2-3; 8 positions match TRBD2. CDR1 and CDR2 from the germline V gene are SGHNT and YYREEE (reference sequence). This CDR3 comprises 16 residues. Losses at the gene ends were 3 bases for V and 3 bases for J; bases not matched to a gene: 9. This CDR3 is CASSSRAGVFTDTQYF. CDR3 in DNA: TGTGCCAGCAGCTCCCGAGCGGGAGTATTTACAGATACGCAGTATTTT.

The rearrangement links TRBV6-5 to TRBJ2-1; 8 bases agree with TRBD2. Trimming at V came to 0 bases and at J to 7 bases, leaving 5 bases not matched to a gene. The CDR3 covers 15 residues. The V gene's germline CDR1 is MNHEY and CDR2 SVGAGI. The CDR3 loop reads CASSYSGGLGNEQFF. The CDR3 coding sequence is TGTGCCAGCAGTTACTCTGGGGGACTAGGGAATGAGCAGTTCTTC.

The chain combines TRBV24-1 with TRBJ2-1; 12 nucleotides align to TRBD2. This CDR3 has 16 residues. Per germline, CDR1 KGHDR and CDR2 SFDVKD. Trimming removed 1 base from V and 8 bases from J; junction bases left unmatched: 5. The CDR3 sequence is CATSDFSSGRDYEQFF. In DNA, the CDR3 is TGTGCCACCAGTGATTTCTCTAGCGGGAGGGACTATGAGCAGTTCTTC.

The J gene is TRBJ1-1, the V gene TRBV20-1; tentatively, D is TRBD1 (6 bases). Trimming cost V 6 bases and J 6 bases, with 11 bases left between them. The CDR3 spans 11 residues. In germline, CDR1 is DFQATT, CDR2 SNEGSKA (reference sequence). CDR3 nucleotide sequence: TGCAGTGCACAACAGGGCTCTGAAGCTTTCTTT. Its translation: CSAQQGSEAFF.

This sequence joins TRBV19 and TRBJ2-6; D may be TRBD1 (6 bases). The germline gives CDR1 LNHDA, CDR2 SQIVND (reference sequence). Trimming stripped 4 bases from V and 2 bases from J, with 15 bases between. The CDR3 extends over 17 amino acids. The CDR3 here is CASSREQGLAGANVLTF. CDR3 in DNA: TGTGCCAGTAGTAGGGAACAGGGTTTAGCTGGGGCCAACGTCCTGACTTTC.

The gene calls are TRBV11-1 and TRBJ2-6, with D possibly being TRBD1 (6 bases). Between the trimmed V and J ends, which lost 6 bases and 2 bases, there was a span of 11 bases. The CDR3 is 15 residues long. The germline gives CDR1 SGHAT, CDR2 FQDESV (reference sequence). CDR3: CASRLDRPGANVLTF. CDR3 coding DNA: TGTGCCAGCAGACTCGACAGGCCTGGGGCCAACGTCCTGACTTTC.

The CDR3 bases are TGTGCCTGCGCGACAGGGGCAAACTATGGCTACACCTTC. Translation: CACATGANYGYTF. This chain joins TRBV6-5 and TRBJ1-2, with 8 bases aligning to TRBD1. Germline CDR1 MNHEY, CDR2 SVGAGI. V shed 11 bases, J shed 2 bases, and the junction held 7 bases outside the gene matches. The CDR3 extends over 13 amino acids.

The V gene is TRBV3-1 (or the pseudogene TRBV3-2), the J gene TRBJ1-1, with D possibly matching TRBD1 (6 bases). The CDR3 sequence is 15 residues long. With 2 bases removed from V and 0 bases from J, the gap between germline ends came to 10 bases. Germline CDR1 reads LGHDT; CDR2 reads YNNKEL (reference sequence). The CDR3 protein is CASSQKGVLNTEAFF. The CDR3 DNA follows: TGTGCCAGCAGCCAAAAGGGGGTACTGAACACTGAAGCTTTCTTT.

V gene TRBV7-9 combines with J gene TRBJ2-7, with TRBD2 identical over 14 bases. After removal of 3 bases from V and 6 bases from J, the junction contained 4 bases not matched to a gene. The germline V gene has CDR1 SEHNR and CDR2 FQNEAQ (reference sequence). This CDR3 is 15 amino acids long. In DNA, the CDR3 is TGTGCCAGCAGCTTGACTAGCGGGGGGGGCGTCGAGCAGTACTTC. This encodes CASSLTSGGGVEQYF.

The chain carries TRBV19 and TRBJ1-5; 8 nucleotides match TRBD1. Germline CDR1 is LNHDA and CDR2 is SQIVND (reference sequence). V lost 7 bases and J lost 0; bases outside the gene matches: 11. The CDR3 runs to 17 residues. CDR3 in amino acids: CASNAGQALYSNQPQHF. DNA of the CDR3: TGTGCCAGTAACGCGGGACAGGCGCTATATAGCAATCAGCCCCAGCATTTT.

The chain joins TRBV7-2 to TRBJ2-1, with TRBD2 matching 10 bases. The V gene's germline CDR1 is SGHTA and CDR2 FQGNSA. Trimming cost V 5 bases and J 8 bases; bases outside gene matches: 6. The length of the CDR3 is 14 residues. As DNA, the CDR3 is TGTGCCAGCAGCCGGAGCGGGAGGGAACATGAGCAGTTCTTC. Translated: CASSRSGREHEQFF. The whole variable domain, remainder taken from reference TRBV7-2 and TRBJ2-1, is GAGVSQSPSNKVTEKGKDVELRCDPISGHTALYWYRQSLGQGLEFLIYFQGNSAPDKSGLPSDRFSAERTGGSVSTLTIQRTQQEDSAVYLCASSRSGREHEQFFGPGTRLTVL.

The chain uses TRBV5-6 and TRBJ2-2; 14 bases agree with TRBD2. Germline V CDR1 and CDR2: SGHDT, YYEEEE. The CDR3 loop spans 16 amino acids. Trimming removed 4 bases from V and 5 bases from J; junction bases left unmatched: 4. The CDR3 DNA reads TGTGCCAGCAGCCGTGGACTAGCGGGAGGAACCGGGGAGCTGTTTTTT. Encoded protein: CASSRGLAGGTGELFF.

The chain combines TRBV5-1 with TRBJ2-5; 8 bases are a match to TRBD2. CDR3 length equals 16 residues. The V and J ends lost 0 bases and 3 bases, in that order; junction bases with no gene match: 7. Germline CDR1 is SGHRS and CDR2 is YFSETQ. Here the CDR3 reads CASSLGGSAGEETQYF. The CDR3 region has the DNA TGCGCCAGCAGCTTGGGCGGGTCAGCGGGAGAAGAGACCCAGTACTTC.

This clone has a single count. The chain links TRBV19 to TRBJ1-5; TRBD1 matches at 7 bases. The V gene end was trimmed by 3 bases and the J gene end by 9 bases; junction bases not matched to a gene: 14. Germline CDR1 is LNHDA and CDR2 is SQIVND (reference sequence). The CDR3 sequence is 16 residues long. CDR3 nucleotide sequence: TGTGCCAGTAGTATGGGCAGGGGGACATCAATGTTGCCCCAGCATTTT. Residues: CASSMGRGTSMLPQHF.

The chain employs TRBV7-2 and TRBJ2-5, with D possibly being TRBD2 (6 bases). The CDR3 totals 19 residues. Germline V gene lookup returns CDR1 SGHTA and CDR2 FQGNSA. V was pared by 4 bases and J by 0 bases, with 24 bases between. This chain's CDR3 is CASSSNTGVQGMYQETQYF. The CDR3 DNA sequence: TGTGCCAGCAGCTCCAATACGGGGGTTCAAGGAATGTACCAAGAGACCCAGTACTTC.

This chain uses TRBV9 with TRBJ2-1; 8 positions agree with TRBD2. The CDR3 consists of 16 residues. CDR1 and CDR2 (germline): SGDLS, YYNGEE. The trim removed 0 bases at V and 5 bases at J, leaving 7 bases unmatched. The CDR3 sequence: CASSVGLGRANNEQFF. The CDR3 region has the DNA TGTGCCAGCAGCGTAGGACTCGGGAGGGCCAACAATGAGCAGTTCTTC.

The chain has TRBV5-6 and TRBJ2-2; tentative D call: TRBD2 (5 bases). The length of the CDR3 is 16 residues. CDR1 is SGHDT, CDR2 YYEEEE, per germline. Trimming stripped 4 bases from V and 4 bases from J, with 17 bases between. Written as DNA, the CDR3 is TGTGCCAGCAGCATGAGGGCCTGGTCACCCACCGGGGAGCTGTTTTTT. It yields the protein CASSMRAWSPTGELFF.

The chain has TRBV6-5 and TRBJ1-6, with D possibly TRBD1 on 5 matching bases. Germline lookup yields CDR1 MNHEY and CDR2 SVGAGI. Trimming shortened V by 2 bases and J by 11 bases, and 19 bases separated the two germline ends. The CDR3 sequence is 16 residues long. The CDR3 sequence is CASSYISGRVAAPLHF. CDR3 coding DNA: TGTGCCAGCAGTTACATATCCGGCAGGGTGGCAGCACCCCTCCACTTT.

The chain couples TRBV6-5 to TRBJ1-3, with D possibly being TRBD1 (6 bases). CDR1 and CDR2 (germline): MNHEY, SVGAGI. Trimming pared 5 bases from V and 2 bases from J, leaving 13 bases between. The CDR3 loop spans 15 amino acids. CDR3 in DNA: TGTGCCAGCAGTAGAACAGGGTTCCCTGGAAACACCATATATTTT. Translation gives CASSRTGFPGNTIYF.

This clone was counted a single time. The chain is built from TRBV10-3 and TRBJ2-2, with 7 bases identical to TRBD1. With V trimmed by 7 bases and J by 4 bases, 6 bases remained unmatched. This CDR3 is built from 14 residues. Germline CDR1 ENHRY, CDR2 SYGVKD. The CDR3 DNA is TGTGCCATCAATACCGGGACAGCCACCGGGGAGCTGTTTTTT. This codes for CAINTGTATGELFF.

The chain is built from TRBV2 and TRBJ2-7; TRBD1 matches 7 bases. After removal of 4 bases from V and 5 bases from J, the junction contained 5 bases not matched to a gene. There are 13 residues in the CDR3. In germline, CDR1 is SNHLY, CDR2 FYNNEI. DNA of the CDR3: TGTGCCAGCAGTGCAGGGGGTCGGCACGAGCAGTACTTC. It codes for CASSAGGRHEQYF.

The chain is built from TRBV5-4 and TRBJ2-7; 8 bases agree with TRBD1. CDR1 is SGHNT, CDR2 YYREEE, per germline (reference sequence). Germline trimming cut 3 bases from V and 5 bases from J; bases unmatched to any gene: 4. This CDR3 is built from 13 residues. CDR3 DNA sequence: TGTGCCAGCAGCTCCGGACAGGGCCACGAGCAGTACTTC. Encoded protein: CASSSGQGHEQYF.

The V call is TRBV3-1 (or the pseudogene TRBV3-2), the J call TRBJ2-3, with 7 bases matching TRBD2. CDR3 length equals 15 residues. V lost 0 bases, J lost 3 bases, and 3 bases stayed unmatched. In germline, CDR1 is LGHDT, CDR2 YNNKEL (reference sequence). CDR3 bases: TGTGCCAGCAGCCAAGATCTCGGGAGGACAGATACGCAGTATTTT. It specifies CASSQDLGRTDTQYF.

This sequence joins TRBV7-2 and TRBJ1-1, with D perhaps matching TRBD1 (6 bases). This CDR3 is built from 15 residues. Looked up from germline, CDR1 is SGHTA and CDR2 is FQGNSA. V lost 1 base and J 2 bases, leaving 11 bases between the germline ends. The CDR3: CASSLVGGANTEAFF. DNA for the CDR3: TGTGCCAGCAGCTTAGTGGGGGGGGCTAACACTGAAGCTTTCTTT.

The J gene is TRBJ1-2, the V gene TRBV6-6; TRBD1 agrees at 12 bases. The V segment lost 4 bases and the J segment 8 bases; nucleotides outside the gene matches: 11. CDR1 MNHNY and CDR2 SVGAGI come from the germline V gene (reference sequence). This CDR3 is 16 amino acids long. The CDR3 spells CASSSPTGQGAEGYTF. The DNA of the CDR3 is TGTGCCAGCAGTTCTCCCACGGGACAGGGGGCAGAAGGCTACACCTTC.

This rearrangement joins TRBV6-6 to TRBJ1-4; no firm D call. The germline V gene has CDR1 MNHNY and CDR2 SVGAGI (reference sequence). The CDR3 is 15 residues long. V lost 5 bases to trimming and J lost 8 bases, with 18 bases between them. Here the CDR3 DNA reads TGTGCCAGCAGTCCACAGTCAGTAGGTCCCGAAAAACTGTTTTTT. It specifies CASSPQSVGPEKLFF.

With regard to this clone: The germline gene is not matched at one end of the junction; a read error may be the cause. CDR3 region: CAWSPSSSEQYF. The CDR3 DNA follows: TGTGCCTGGAGCCCTTCGTCCTCCGAGCAGTACTTC. The gene calls are TRBV30 and TRBJ2-7, with D hard to call. The CDR3 runs to 12 residues. Germline V gene lookup returns CDR1 GTSNPN and CDR2 SVGIG (reference sequence).

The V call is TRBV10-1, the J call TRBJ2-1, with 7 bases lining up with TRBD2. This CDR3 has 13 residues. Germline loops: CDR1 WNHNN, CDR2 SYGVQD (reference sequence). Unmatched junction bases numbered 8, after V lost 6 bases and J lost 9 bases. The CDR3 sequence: CASSGDYSAEQFF. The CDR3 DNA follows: TGCGCCAGCAGCGGGGACTACAGTGCTGAGCAGTTCTTC.

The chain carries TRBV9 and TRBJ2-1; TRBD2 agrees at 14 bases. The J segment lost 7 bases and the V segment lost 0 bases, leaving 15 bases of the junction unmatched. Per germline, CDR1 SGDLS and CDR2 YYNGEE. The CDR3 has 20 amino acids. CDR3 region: CASSVAATSGRGHVLNEQFF. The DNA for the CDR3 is TGTGCCAGCAGCGTAGCCGCGACTAGCGGGAGGGGGCACGTCTTGAATGAGCAGTTCTTC.

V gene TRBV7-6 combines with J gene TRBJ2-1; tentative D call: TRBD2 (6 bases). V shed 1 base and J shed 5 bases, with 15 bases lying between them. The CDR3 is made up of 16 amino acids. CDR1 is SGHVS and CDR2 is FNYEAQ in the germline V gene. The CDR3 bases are TGTGCCAGCAGCTTAGGACGGGGGAGGTCCCACAATGAGCAGTTCTTC. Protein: CASSLGRGRSHNEQFF. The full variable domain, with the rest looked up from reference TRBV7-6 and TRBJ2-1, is GAGVSQSPRYKVTKRGQDVALRCDPISGHVSLYWYRQALGQGPEFLTYFNYEAQQDKSGLPNDRFSAERPEGSISTLTIQRTEQRDSAMYRCASSLGRGRSHNEQFFGPGTRLTVL.

The CDR3: CASSTRQGRRNQPQHF. The CDR3 nucleotides are TGTGCCAGCTCAACCCGACAGGGACGGAGGAATCAGCCCCAGCATTTT. The chain employs TRBV18 and TRBJ1-5, with 7 bases matching TRBD1. V lost 5 bases and J lost 4; bases outside the gene matches: 11. Germline V gene data show CDR1 as KGHSH and CDR2 as LQKENI. The CDR3 totals 16 residues. Variable domain in full (rest from reference TRBV18 and TRBJ1-5): NAGVMQNPRHLVRRRGQEARLRCSPMKGHSHVYWYRQLPEEGLKFMVYLQKENIIDESGMPKERFSAEFPKEGPSILRIQQVVRGDSAAYFCASSTRQGRRNQPQHFGDGTRLSIL.

CDR3 nucleotides: TGTGCCAGCAGCTCAGGACACCAGAATGAAAAACTGTTTTTT. Translating it yields CASSSGHQNEKLFF. V gene TRBV2 combines with J gene TRBJ1-4; D might be TRBD1 (5 bases). Trimming removed 6 bases from V and 5 bases from J, with 13 bases in between. The length of the CDR3 is 14 residues. Germline V lookup: CDR1 SNHLY, CDR2 FYNNEI.